The rows below give T cell receptor beta chains drawn from one sample of a study of T cells in Graves' hyperthyroidism and ophthalmopathy. TCRdb itself ran the multiplex PCR reads through MiXCR, one entry per CDR3 protein. Of about 260,000 distinct CDR3 sequences in the sample, approximately 26% were seen once. The sample taken for sequencing was blood. These receptors were taken from a man aged 35 to 55 with Graves' hyperthyroidism that later progressed to Graves' ophthalmopathy. Each CDR3 is given with its conserved first and last residue. The order of the fields is D gene, clone size, CDR3 length, J gene, V gene, CDR3 protein, CDR3 DNA. The D gene is left open where the match is weak. Clone size is not always given. Where it is, it says once, few, many or a class for expanded clones.

.	many	15	TRBJ2-1	TRBV7-9	CASSLAVPTYNEQFF	TGTGCCAGCAGCTTAGCGGTACCGACTTACAATGAGCAGTTCTTC
.	.	14	TRBJ1-3	TRBV12-3/TRBV12-4	CASWLSGPGNTIYF	TGTGCCAGCTGGCTTTCTGGTCCTGGAAACACCATATATTTT
TRBD1	many	16	TRBJ1-5	TRBV6-1	CASSGVTGGYNQPQHF	TGTGCCAGCAGTGGGGTGACAGGGGGCTACAATCAGCCCCAGCATTTT
TRBD1	.	15	TRBJ2-7	TRBV12-3/TRBV12-4	CASSRWTGLLDEQYF	TGTGCCAGCAGCCGCTGGACAGGGTTGTTGGACGAGCAGTACTTC
TRBD1	many	14	TRBJ1-5	TRBV10-2	CASSGQGFYQPQHF	TGCGCCAGCAGTGGACAGGGGTTTTATCAGCCCCAGCATTTT
.	.	15	TRBJ1-5	TRBV6-1	CASTRRPGTTKPQHF	TGTGCCAGCACTAGAAGGCCCGGGACTACCAAGCCCCAGCATTTT
TRBD1	.	14	TRBJ1-5	TRBV6-5	CASRYRGSNQPQHF	TGTGCCAGCAGATACAGGGGGAGCAATCAGCCCCAGCATTTT
.	.	13	TRBJ2-2	TRBV4-2	CASGIGRGGELFF	TGTGCCAGCGGGATCGGCCGAGGCGGGGAGCTGTTTTTT
.	many	13	TRBJ2-2	TRBV20-1	CSARDLRTGELFF	TGCAGTGCTAGAGATCTAAGGACCGGGGAGCTGTTTTTT
TRBD1	many	15	TRBJ1-2	TRBV3-1	CASSPRDRGGYGYTF	TGTGCCAGCAGCCCGAGGGACAGGGGAGGATATGGCTACACCTTC
.	.	14	TRBJ1-2	TRBV7-3	CASSLGTDGYGYTF	TGTGCCAGCAGCTTAGGGACTGATGGCTATGGCTACACCTTC
TRBD2	.	15	TRBJ2-5	TRBV28	CASSLIQAGGETQYF	TGTGCCAGCAGTTTAATCCAGGCCGGGGGGGAGACCCAGTACTTC
.	many	15	TRBJ2-7	TRBV19	CASSIGGSGAYEQYF	TGTGCCAGTAGTATAGGAGGTAGCGGAGCCTACGAGCAGTACTTC
.	.	14	TRBJ1-1	TRBV2	CASRPGSLDTEAFF	TGTGCCAGCAGACCAGGGAGTTTGGACACTGAAGCTTTCTTT
.	many	13	TRBJ2-1	TRBV6-2/TRBV6-3	CASSFQSTSEQFF	TGTGCCAGCAGTTTCCAGTCAACCAGTGAGCAGTTCTTC
TRBD1	many	12	TRBJ1-6	TRBV20-1	CSARDQGGPDHF	TGCAGTGCTAGAGATCAAGGGGGCCCGGACCACTTT
.	many	14	TRBJ2-7	TRBV6-5	CASSYRQGRYEQYF	TGTGCCAGCAGTTATCGGCAGGGTCGGTACGAGCAGTACTTC
.	many	15	TRBJ1-1	TRBV18	CASSLTTDLGAEAFF	TGTGCCAGCTCACTCACTACCGATCTTGGGGCTGAAGCTTTCTTT
.	many	12	TRBJ2-7	TRBV24-1	CATSPQGYEQYF	TGTGCCACCTCACCCCAGGGTTACGAGCAGTACTTC
TRBD2	.	16	TRBJ2-7	TRBV11-2	CASSSREGRQAYEQYF	TGTGCCAGCAGCTCCCGGGAGGGGCGTCAGGCCTACGAGCAGTACTTC
TRBD1	.	15	TRBJ1-1	TRBV28	CASSPGTELPPGAFF	TGTGCCAGCAGTCCAGGGACAGAATTGCCGCCGGGGGCTTTCTTT
.	.	12	TRBJ1-1	TRBV6-1	CASMAQNTEAFF	TGTGCCAGCATGGCGCAGAACACTGAAGCTTTCTTT
.	.	14	TRBJ1-1	TRBV6-1	CASSEAAGESEAFF	TGTGCCAGCAGTGAAGCCGCCGGCGAGAGTGAAGCTTTCTTT